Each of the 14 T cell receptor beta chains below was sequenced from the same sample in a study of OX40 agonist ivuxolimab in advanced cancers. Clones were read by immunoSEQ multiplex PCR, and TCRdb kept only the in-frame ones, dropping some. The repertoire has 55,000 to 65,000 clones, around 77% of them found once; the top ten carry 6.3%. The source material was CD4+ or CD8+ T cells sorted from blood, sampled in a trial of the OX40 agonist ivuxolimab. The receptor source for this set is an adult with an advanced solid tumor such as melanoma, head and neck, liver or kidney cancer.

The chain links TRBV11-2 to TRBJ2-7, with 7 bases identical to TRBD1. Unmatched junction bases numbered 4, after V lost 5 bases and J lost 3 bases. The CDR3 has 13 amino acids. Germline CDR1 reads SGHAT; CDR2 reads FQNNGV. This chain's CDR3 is CASSPDRFYEQYF. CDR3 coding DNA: TGTGCCAGCAGCCCGGACAGGTTCTACGAGCAGTACTTC.

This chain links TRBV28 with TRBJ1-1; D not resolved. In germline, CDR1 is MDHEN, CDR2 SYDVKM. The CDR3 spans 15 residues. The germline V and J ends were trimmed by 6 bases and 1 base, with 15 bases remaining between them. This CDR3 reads CASSPPHTTNTEAFF. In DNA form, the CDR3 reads TGTGCCAGCAGCCCCCCGCATACGACGAACACTGAAGCTTTCTTT.

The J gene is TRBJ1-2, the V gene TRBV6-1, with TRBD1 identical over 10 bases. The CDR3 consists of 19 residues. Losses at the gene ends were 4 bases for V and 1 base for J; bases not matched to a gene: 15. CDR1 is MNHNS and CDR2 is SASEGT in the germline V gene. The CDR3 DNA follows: TGTGCCAGCAGTGCTTCCGGGACAGGGGCAAGAGCCTATAACTATGGCTACACCTTC. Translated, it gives CASSASGTGARAYNYGYTF.

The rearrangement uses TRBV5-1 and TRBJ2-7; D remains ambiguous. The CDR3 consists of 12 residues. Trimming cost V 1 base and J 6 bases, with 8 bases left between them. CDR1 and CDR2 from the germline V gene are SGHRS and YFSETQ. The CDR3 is CASSLRAGEQYF. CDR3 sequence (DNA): TGCGCCAGCAGCTTGCGAGCAGGCGAGCAGTACTTC.

DNA for the CDR3: TGTGCCAGCACCCCCGTGCAGGGATATGTTGGCTACACCTTC. Protein sequence: CASTPVQGYVGYTF. V usage is TRBV7-9 and J usage is TRBJ1-2, with a tentative D call TRBD1 (5 bases). From germline, CDR1 is SEHNR and CDR2 FQNEAQ (reference sequence). V was shortened by 7 bases and J by 7 bases, with 19 bases between the two germline ends. This CDR3 is built from 14 residues.

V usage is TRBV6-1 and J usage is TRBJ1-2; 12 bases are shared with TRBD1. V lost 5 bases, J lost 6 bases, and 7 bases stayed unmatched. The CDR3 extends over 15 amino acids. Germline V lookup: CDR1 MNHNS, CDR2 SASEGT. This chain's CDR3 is CASSRAGQGADGYTF. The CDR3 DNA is TGTGCCAGCAGTAGGGCGGGACAGGGGGCGGATGGCTACACCTTC.

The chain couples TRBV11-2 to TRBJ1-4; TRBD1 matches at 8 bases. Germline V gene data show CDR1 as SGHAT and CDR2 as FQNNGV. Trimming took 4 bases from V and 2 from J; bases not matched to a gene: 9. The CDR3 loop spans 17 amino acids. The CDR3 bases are TGTGCCAGCAGCTCCCAGGGGGCAATTCGGACTAATGAAAAACTGTTTTTT. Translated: CASSSQGAIRTNEKLFF.

The CDR3 bases are TGTGCCAGCAGCCTAGGGGGCGCCTCGGAAAAACTGTTTTTT. Amino acids: CASSLGGASEKLFF. The chain recombines TRBV6-6 with TRBJ1-4, with 7 bases fitting TRBD1. The CDR3 totals 14 residues. Germline V gene data show CDR1 as MNHNY and CDR2 as SVGAGI (reference sequence). V was clipped by 6 bases and J by 8 bases; unmatched bases: 9.

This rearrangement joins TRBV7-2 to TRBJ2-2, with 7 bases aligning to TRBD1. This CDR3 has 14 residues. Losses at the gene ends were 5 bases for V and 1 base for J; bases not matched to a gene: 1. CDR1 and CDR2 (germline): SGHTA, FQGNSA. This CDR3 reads CASSRTGNTGELFF. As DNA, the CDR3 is TGTGCCAGCAGCCGGACAGGGAACACCGGGGAGCTGTTTTTT.

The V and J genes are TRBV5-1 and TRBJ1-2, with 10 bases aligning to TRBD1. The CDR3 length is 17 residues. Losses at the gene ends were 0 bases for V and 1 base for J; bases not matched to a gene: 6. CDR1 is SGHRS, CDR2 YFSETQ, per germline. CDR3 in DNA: TGCGCCAGCAGCTTGGCCGGGACAGGGGCCGTTAACTATGGCTACACCTTC. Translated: CASSLAGTGAVNYGYTF.

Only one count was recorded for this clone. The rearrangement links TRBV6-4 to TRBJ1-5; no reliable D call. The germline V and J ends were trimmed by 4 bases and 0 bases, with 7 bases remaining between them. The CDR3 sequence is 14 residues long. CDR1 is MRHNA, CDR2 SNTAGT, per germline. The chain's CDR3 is CASSVSYSNQPQHF. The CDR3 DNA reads TGTGCCAGCAGTGTCTCCTATAGCAATCAGCCCCAGCATTTT.

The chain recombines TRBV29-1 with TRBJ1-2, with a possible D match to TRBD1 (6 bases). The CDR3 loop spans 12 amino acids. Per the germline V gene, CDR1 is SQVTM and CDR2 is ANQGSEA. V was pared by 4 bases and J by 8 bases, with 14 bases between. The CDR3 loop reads CSVAQGRRGYTF. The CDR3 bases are TGCAGCGTTGCCCAGGGGCGACGGGGCTACACCTTC.

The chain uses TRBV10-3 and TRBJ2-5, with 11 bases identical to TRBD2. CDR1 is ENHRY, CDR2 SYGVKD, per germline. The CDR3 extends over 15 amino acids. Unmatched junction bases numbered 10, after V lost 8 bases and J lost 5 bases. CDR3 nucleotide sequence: TGTGCCATCGGGACTAGCGGTAAAGGGGGGGAGACCCAGTACTTC. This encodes CAIGTSGKGGETQYF.

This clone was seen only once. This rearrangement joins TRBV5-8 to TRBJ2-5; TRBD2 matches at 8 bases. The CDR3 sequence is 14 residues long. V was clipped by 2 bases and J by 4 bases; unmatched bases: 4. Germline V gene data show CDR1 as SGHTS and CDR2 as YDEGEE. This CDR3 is CASSLTAGGETQYF. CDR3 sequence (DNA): TGTGCCAGCAGCTTAACCGCGGGAGGAGAGACCCAGTACTTC.